This TCR beta chain was observed in a study of cytomegalovirus exposure and HLA in healthy donors. Study outcomes and limitations: Being productive about 87% or about 30% of the time was typical of most TCR beta V segments in an earlier analysis. Cytomegalovirus association was assigned to about 150 TCR beta chains.

PCR amplification relied on 60 Vbeta primers (plus 13 Jbeta primers). Sequenced by immunoSEQ multiplex PCR; TCRdb stores in-frame clones only, minus some. The clone table shows 40,000 to 45,000 clones, with the ten largest holding 6% to 6.5%. On this clone itself: Its specificity is not known.

The CDR3 covers 14 residues. The V gene's germline CDR1 is MNHEY and CDR2 SMNVEV (reference sequence). V was shortened by 7 bases and J by 6 bases, with 16 bases between the two germline ends. Sequences were obtained from PBMCs. The sequence was collected from a man aged 25 to 45 in good health and CMV-seronegative. The V gene is TRBV27, the J gene TRBJ2-1; D may be TRBD1 (5 bases). CDR3 in amino acids: CASTLGASFNEQFF. The CDR3 region has the DNA TGTGCCAGCACCCTAGGGGCGAGTTTCAATGAGCAGTTCTTC.